This entry lists 25 T cell receptor beta chains sequenced from one sample in a study of blood T cell repertoires in COVID-19. The assay was immunoSEQ multiplex PCR, and TCRdb's table has in-frame clones only and misses some. The table lists fewer than 250,000 clones, 80% to 90% of them singletons. The sample consisted of peripheral blood. The receptors shown here come from a woman in her 40s with active or convalescent COVID-19.

The chain recombines TRBV15 with TRBJ2-1; 9 nucleotides align to TRBD2. With V trimmed by 0 bases and J by 4 bases, 1 base remained unmatched. The CDR3 consists of 15 residues. Germline CDR1 is LNHNV and CDR2 is YYDKDF (reference sequence). In DNA, the CDR3 is TGTGCCACCAGCAGAGACGCGGGGGGGTACAATGAGCAGTTCTTC. Translation: CATSRDAGGYNEQFF.

The gene calls are TRBV7-9 and TRBJ1-1; weak D call: TRBD1 (6 bases). Looked up from germline, CDR1 is SEHNR and CDR2 is FQNEAQ (reference sequence). The CDR3 contains 13 residues. Trimming shortened V by 5 bases and J by 3 bases, and 10 bases separated the two germline ends. CDR3 DNA sequence: TGTGCCAGCAGCGCCAGGGGTGACACTGAAGCTTTCTTT. Its protein product is CASSARGDTEAFF.

The gene calls are TRBV21-1 and TRBJ2-1; the table's D call, TRBD1, has no DNA check behind it. TRBV21-1 is tagged as a pseudogene. The CDR3 consists of 14 residues. The CDR3 protein is CASTGQGANNEQFF. The CDR3 nucleotides are TGTGCCAGCACGGGACAGGGGGCGAACAATGAGCAGTTCTTC.

The chain has TRBV6-5 and TRBJ2-1, with 9 bases matching TRBD2. The CDR3 spans 14 residues. In germline, CDR1 is MNHEY, CDR2 SVGAGI. The J segment lost 12 bases and the V segment lost 10 bases, leaving 16 bases of the junction unmatched. The CDR3 nucleotides are TGTGCCACCCTAAGCGGGAGGACCTTAGCAGGGCAGTTCTTC. It encodes CATLSGRTLAGQFF.

The V gene is TRBV4-1, the J gene TRBJ1-6, with 11 bases matching TRBD1. The ends lost 1 base at V and 7 bases at J; junction bases unmatched: 3. Germline V lookup: CDR1 MGHRA, CDR2 YSYEKL. This CDR3 is 16 amino acids long. The CDR3 reads CASSQGTGGRNSPLHF. The DNA of the CDR3 is TGCGCCAGCAGCCAAGGGACAGGGGGCAGGAATTCACCCCTCCACTTT.

This chain connects TRBV27 to TRBJ2-7; D remains ambiguous. Trimming removed 3 bases at V and 12 bases at J, with 15 bases between. The CDR3 has 12 residues. Germline CDR1 reads MNHEY; CDR2 reads SMNVEV (reference sequence). Here the CDR3 DNA reads TGTGCCAGCAGTTTGCAAGATTCAGGCCTGTACTTC. Encoded protein: CASSLQDSGLYF.

The chain links TRBV12-5 to TRBJ1-4, with 10 bases lining up with TRBD1. From germline, CDR1 is LGHNT and CDR2 FRNRAP. With 7 bases clipped from V and 7 bases from J, the junction kept 9 bases outside the gene matches. This CDR3 is 15 amino acids long. CDR3 loop: CASAPLDRGPEKLFF. CDR3 DNA sequence: TGTGCTAGTGCCCCTTTAGACAGGGGGCCTGAAAAACTGTTTTTT. Full variable domain (missing parts from reference TRBV12-5 and TRBJ1-4): DARVTQTPRHKVTEMGQEVTMRCQPILGHNTVFWYRQTMMQGLELLAYFRNRAPLDDSGMPKDRFSAEMPDATLATLKIQPSEPRDSAVYFCASAPLDRGPEKLFFGSGTQLSVL.

This clone was observed a handful of times. The chain combines TRBV5-1 with TRBJ2-2; D gene uncertain. V lost 0 bases, J lost 4 bases, and 4 bases lay in between. Germline lookup yields CDR1 SGHRS and CDR2 YFSETQ. This CDR3 is 13 amino acids long. As DNA, the CDR3 is TGCGCCAGCAGCTTGGCCGGCACCGGGGAGCTGTTTTTT. This encodes CASSLAGTGELFF.

As regards this clone: The junction and the germline gene differ at one end; a read error may be behind it. The V and J genes are TRBV29-1 and TRBJ1-2; 9 bases align to TRBD1. The CDR3 is 11 amino acids. CDR1 SQVTM and CDR2 ANQGSEA come from the germline V gene. DNA for the CDR3: TGCAGCGCCTGGGACAGGGATGGTGCAGCCTTC. This sequence encodes CSAWDRDGAAF.

This chain connects TRBV6-5 to TRBJ1-1, with 7 positions matching TRBD1. Per the germline V gene, CDR1 is MNHEY and CDR2 is SVGAGI. The CDR3 has 15 amino acids. The trim removed 6 bases at V and 1 base at J, leaving 8 bases unmatched. CDR3 sequence (DNA): TGTGCCAGCAGAGGAGACAGGGCACCGAACACTGAAGCTTTCTTT. Encoded protein: CASRGDRAPNTEAFF.

This clone appeared once. This rearrangement joins TRBV5-1 to TRBJ2-7; no clear D. Germline V CDR1 and CDR2: SGHRS, YFSETQ. The V end lost 2 bases, the J end lost 9 bases, and 9 bases lay between the germline ends. The CDR3 is 11 residues long. The CDR3 spells CASSFGWRQYF. CDR3 nucleotides: TGCGCCAGCAGCTTTGGGTGGAGGCAGTACTTC.

J is TRBJ1-4 and V is TRBV12-3 or TRBV12-4; D is unresolved. With 6 bases removed from V and 4 bases from J, the gap between germline ends came to 9 bases. The CDR3 extends over 13 amino acids. The CDR3 region has the DNA TGTGCCAGCAGGTCGGTCGGTAATGAAAAACTGTTTTTT. Translating it yields CASRSVGNEKLFF.

The chain is built from TRBV4-2 and TRBJ1-2, with 12 bases lining up with TRBD1. The CDR3 is 15 residues long. V was pared by 3 bases and J by 12 bases, with 11 bases of the junction left unmatched. Germline CDR1 is LGHNA and CDR2 is YNFKEQ. As DNA, the CDR3 is TGTGCCAGCAGCCAGGGGACAGGGGGCTATCGGATTAACACCTTC. Protein sequence: CASSQGTGGYRINTF.

The chain joins TRBV5-1 to TRBJ2-1; D not resolved. Per germline, CDR1 SGHRS and CDR2 YFSETQ. Deletions cut 0 bases from V and 3 bases from J, with 4 bases between. CDR3 size: 13 residues. CDR3: CASSLGLYNEQFF. The CDR3 DNA follows: TGCGCCAGCAGCTTGGGACTCTACAATGAGCAGTTCTTC. The whole variable domain, remainder taken from reference TRBV5-1 and TRBJ2-1, is KAGVTQTPRYLIKTRGQQVTLSCSPISGHRSVSWYQQTPGQGLQFLFEYFSETQRNKGNFPGRFSGRQFSNSRSEMNVSTLELGDSALYLCASSLGLYNEQFFGPGTRLTVL.

This clone was recorded once. V gene TRBV7-9 combines with J gene TRBJ2-5; 13 bases match TRBD2. Germline trimming cut 5 bases from V and 5 bases from J; bases unmatched to any gene: 17. The CDR3 consists of 19 residues. Germline CDR1 and CDR2: SEHNR and FQNEAQ (reference sequence). CDR3 residues: CASSRRTSGSGGIGETQYF. The CDR3 nucleotides read TGTGCCAGCAGCCGGCGGACTAGCGGGAGTGGGGGGATTGGGGAGACCCAGTACTTC.

The chain couples TRBV3-1 (or the pseudogene TRBV3-2) to TRBJ2-7; D is ambiguous. V was cut by 4 bases and J by 3 bases, with 7 bases left in between. This CDR3 contains 12 residues. Germline values: CDR1 LGHDT, CDR2 YNNKEL (reference sequence). The CDR3 sequence is CASSRINYEQYF. For the CDR3, the DNA is TGTGCCAGCAGCCGTATAAACTACGAGCAGTACTTC.

The chain combines TRBV27 with TRBJ2-1, with a weak D call TRBD2 (7 bases). V was cut by 0 bases and J by 4 bases, with 16 bases left in between. The CDR3 covers 17 residues. In germline, CDR1 is MNHEY, CDR2 SMNVEV (reference sequence). The CDR3 spells CASSLSGGAAFYNEQFF. In DNA, the CDR3 is TGTGCCAGCAGTTTATCGGGGGGGGCCGCCTTTTACAATGAGCAGTTCTTC.

This chain connects TRBV5-5 to TRBJ1-2, with D hard to call. V was pared by 4 bases and J by 5 bases, with 15 bases between. Germline loops: CDR1 SGHKS, CDR2 YYEKEE (reference sequence). The CDR3 is 14 residues long. CDR3 sequence reads: CASSLIGASYGYTF. The CDR3 DNA reads as TGTGCCAGCAGCCTAATAGGAGCTTCTTATGGCTACACCTTC.

Remarks on this clone: The CDR3 does not close with the conserved phenylalanine or tryptophan, likely indicating a read error. It is unclear where the CDR3 begins or ends on the DNA, so no DNA is shown, and the CDR3 is as TCRdb lists it. The CDR3: CASSSSPGQGATWGVL. The J gene is TRBJ2-7, the V gene TRBV5-4; the table's D call TRBD1 went unverified against the DNA. The CDR3 is 16 residues long, ends included. Looked up from germline, CDR1 is SGHNT and CDR2 is YYREEE (reference sequence).

The chain carries TRBV10-3 and TRBJ2-5; TRBD2 is a possible D gene (5 bases). CDR1 ENHRY and CDR2 SYGVKD come from the germline V gene. V gave up 7 bases and J gave up 4 bases, with 13 bases separating them. CDR3 size: 13 residues. CDR3 coding DNA: TGTGCCATCAACGGAGCGGACGGAGAGACCCAGTACTTC. It translates to CAINGADGETQYF.

The rearrangement links TRBV2 to TRBJ2-1, with 7 bases aligning to TRBD2. V lost 4 bases, J lost 0 bases, and 3 bases stayed unmatched. Per germline, CDR1 SNHLY and CDR2 FYNNEI. This CDR3 has 15 amino acids. CDR3 DNA: TGTGCCAGCAGTGCCGGGGGGAGCTCCTACAATGAGCAGTTCTTC. Amino acids: CASSAGGSSYNEQFF. The full variable domain, with the rest looked up from reference TRBV2 and TRBJ2-1, is EPEVTQTPSHQVTQMGQEVILRCVPISNHLYFYWYRQILGQKVEFLVSFYNNEISEKSEIFDDQFSVERPDGSNFTLKIRSTKLEDSAMYFCASSAGGSSYNEQFFGPGTRLTVL.

V gene TRBV29-1 combines with J gene TRBJ1-1; D uncertain. Germline V CDR1 and CDR2: SQVTM, ANQGSEA. The V end was cut by 6 bases, the J end by 3 bases, with 8 bases between. The CDR3 runs to 11 residues. In nucleotides, the CDR3 is TGCAGCGTGAGGGTGTACACTGAAGCTTTCTTT. This encodes CSVRVYTEAFF.

The chain is built from TRBV13 and TRBJ1-1, with 11 bases fitting TRBD1. In germline, CDR1 is PRHDT, CDR2 FYEKMQ (reference sequence). J lost 3 bases, V lost 6 bases, and 0 bases had no gene match. CDR3 size: 13 residues. CDR3: CASRGQGDTEAFF. The CDR3 DNA follows: TGTGCCAGCAGGGGACAGGGGGACACTGAAGCTTTCTTT.

This chain uses TRBV27 with TRBJ1-1, with a tentative D call TRBD1 (5 bases). The CDR3 loop spans 16 amino acids. The V and J ends lost 6 bases and 0 bases respectively, with 17 bases between them. The germline CDR1 and CDR2 sequences are MNHEY and SMNVEV (reference sequence). The chain's CDR3 is CASRQTALLMNTEAFF. CDR3 nucleotides: TGTGCCAGCAGACAGACAGCCTTATTAATGAACACTGAAGCTTTCTTT.

The chain carries TRBV6-6 and TRBJ2-7, with 10 bases identical to TRBD2. CDR3 length equals 16 residues. Trimming took 6 bases from V and 1 from J; bases not matched to a gene: 9. Per the germline V gene, CDR1 is MNHNY and CDR2 is SVGAGI (reference sequence). The CDR3 reads CASRTMTSGFSYEQYF. Written as DNA, the CDR3 is TGTGCCAGCAGGACAATGACTAGCGGGTTTTCCTACGAGCAGTACTTC.